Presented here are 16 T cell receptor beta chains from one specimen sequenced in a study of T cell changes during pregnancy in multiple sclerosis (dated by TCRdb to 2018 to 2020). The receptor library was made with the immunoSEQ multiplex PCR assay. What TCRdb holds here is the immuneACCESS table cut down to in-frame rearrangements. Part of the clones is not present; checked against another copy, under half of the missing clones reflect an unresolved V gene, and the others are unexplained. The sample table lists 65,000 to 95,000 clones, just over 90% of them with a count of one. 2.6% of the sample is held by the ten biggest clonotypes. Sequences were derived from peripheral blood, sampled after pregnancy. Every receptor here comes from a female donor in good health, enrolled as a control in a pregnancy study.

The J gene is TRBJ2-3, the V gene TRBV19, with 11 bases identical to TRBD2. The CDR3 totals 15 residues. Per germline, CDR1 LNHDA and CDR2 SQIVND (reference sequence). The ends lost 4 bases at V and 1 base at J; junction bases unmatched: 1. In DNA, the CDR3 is TGTGCCAGTAGTAAACTAGCGGGGGGCACAGATACGCAGTATTTT. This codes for CASSKLAGGTDTQYF. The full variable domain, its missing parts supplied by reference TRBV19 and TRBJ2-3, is DGGITQSPKYLFRKEGQNVTLSCEQNLNHDAMYWYRQDPGQGLRLIYYSQIVNDFQKGDIAEGYSVSREKKESFPLTVTSAQKNPTAFYLCASSKLAGGTDTQYFGPGTRLTVL.

The CDR3 bases are TGTGCCAGCTCACCATTTAGCGGGACAGATACGCAGTATTTT. This translates into CASSPFSGTDTQYF. The chain employs TRBV18 and TRBJ2-3; 7 bases line up with TRBD2. This CDR3 is 14 amino acids long. Germline V gene lookup returns CDR1 KGHSH and CDR2 LQKENI. The V and J ends lost 2 bases and 3 bases, in that order; junction bases with no gene match: 2.

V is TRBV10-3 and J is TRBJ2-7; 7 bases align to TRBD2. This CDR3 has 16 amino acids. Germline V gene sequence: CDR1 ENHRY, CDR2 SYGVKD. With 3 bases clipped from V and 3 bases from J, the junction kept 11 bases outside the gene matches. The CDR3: CAISDPDRGGVYEQYF. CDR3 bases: TGTGCCATCAGTGATCCAGATCGGGGAGGGGTCTACGAGCAGTACTTC.

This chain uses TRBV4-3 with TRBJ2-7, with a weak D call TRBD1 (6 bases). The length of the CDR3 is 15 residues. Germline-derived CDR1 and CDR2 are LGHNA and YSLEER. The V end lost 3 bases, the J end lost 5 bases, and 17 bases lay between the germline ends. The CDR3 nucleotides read TGCGCCAGCAGCCATCTGCCAGGGGCCACCGACGAGCAGTACTTC. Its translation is CASSHLPGATDEQYF.

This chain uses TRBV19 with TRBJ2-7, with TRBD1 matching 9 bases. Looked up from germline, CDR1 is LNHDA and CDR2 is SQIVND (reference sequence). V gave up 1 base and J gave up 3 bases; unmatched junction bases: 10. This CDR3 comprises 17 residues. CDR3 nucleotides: TGTGCCAGTAGTATAGCCGGTGGAGGGACAGGGTTCTACGAGCAGTACTTC. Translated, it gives CASSIAGGGTGFYEQYF. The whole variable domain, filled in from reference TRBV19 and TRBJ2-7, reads DGGITQSPKYLFRKEGQNVTLSCEQNLNHDAMYWYRQDPGQGLRLIYYSQIVNDFQKGDIAEGYSVSREKKESFPLTVTSAQKNPTAFYLCASSIAGGGTGFYEQYFGPGTRLTVT.

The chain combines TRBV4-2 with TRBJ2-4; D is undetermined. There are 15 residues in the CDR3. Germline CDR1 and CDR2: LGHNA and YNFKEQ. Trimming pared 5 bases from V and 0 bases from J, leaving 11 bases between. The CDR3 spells CASSFGALAKNIQYF. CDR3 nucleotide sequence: TGTGCCAGCAGCTTTGGAGCGTTAGCCAAAAACATTCAGTACTTC.

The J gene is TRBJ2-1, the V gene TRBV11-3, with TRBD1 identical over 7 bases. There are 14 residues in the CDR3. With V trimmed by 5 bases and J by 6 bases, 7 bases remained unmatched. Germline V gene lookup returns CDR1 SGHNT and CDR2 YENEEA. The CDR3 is CASSIRGTANEQFF. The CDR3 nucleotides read TGTGCCAGCAGCATTAGAGGGACAGCCAATGAGCAGTTCTTC.

The CDR3 bases are TGTGCCAGCAGCTTGGAACGGGGAGTGGAGACCCAGTACTTC. It yields the protein CASSLERGVETQYF. V gene TRBV5-5 combines with J gene TRBJ2-5, with D perhaps matching TRBD2 (5 bases). Germline-derived CDR1 and CDR2 are SGHKS and YYEKEE (reference sequence). The CDR3 is 14 residues long. Trimming took off 0 bases at V and 5 bases at J, with 11 bases between the two ends.

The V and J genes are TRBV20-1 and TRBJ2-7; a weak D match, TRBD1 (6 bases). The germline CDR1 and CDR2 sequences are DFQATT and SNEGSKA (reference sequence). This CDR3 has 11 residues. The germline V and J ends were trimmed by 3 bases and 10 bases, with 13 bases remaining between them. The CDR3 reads CSASGGGIQYF. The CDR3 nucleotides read TGCAGTGCTAGCGGTGGGGGCATACAGTACTTC.

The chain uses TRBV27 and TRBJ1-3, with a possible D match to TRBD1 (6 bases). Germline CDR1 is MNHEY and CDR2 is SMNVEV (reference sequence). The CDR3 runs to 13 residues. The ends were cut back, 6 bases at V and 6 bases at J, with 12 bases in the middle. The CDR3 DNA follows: TGTGCCAGCAGCGGGGGGGGCCAAAACACCATATATTTT. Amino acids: CASSGGGQNTIYF.

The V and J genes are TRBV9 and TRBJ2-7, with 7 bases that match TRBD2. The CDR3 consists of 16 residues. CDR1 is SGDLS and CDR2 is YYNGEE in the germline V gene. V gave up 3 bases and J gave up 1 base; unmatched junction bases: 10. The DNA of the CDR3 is TGTGCCAGCAGCGAACGGGGAGGGGATTTTTCCTACGAGCAGTACTTC. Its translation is CASSERGGDFSYEQYF.

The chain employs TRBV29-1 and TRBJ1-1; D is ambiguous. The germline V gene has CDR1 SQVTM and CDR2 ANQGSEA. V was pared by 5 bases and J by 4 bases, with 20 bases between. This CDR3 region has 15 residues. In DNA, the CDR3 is TGCAGCGTTTCCCAAGGTCCAGGCCTCCCCACTGAAGCTTTCTTT. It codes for CSVSQGPGLPTEAFF. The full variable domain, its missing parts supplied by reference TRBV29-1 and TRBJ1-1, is SAVISQKPSRDICQRGTSLTIQCQVDSQVTMMFWYRQQPGQSLTLIATANQGSEATYESGFVIDKFPISRPNLTFSTLTVSNMSPEDSSIYLCSVSQGPGLPTEAFFGQGTRLTVV.

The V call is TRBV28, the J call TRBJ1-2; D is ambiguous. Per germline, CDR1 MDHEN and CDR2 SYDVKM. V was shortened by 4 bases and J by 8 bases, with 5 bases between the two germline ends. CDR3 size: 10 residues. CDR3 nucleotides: TGTGCCAGCAGTTCCACAGGCTACACCTTC. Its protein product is CASSSTGYTF.

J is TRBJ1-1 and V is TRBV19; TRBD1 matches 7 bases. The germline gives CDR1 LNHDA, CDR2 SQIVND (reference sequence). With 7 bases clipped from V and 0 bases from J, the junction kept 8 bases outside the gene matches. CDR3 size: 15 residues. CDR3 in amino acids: CASNRQGVMNTEAFF. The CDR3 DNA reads TGTGCCAGTAATCGACAGGGTGTGATGAACACTGAAGCTTTCTTT.

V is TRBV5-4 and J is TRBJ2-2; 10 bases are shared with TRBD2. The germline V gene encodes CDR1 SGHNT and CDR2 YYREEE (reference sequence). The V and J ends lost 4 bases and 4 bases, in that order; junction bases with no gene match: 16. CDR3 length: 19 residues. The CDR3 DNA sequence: TGTGCCAGCAGCGCCCCTTGGGCAGCGGGGGGGCCTCGCACCGGGGAGCTGTTTTTT. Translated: CASSAPWAAGGPRTGELFF.

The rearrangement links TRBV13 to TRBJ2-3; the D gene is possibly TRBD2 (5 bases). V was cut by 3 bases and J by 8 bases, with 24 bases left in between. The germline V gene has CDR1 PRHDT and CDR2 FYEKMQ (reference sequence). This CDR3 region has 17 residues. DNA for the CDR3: TGTGCCAGCAGCTTTACTGCAGCGGCGCCCGCGTGGGGTACGCAGTATTTT. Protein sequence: CASSFTAAAPAWGTQYF. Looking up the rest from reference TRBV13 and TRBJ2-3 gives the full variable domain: AAGVIQSPRHLIKEKRETATLKCYPIPRHDTVYWYQQGPGQDPQFLISFYEKMQSDKGSIPDRFSAQQFSDYHSELNMSSLELGDSALYFCASSFTAAAPAWGTQYFGPGTRLTVL.